A single sample gave rise to the 19 T cell receptor beta chains below, sequenced in a study of control samples from healthy donors and cancer patients. Generated by immunoSEQ multiplex PCR, the TCRdb table keeps only in-frame clones and is missing some. Altogether 400,000 to 500,000 clones are present, 75% to 95% being singletons, with the ten largest covering 5.5% to 8%. Specimen: PBMCs. Receptor source: a man between 35 and 55 years old with head and neck cancer.

This chain links TRBV6-5 with TRBJ1-1; TRBD1 aligns across 7 bases. The CDR3 runs 14 residues. CDR1 is MNHEY, CDR2 SVGAGI, per germline. The ends lost 4 bases at V and 5 bases at J; junction bases unmatched: 7. This CDR3 is CASSSDRAKTEAFF. In DNA, the CDR3 is TGTGCCAGCAGTTCCGACAGGGCGAAGACTGAAGCTTTCTTT.

In its sample, this clone was seen a few times. The chain combines TRBV11-1 with TRBJ2-1; no firm D call. V was pared by 6 bases and J by 6 bases, with 9 bases between. The CDR3 is 12 amino acids. Germline V gene lookup returns CDR1 SGHAT and CDR2 FQDESV (reference sequence). The CDR3, as DNA: TGTGCCAGCAGGACTCCAACCAATGAGCAGTTCTTC. This gives the protein CASRTPTNEQFF.

This clone has only one observation. The V call is TRBV5-1, the J call TRBJ2-7, with 11 bases matching TRBD1. The CDR3 is 15 amino acids. Germline assignment: CDR1 SGHRS and CDR2 YFSETQ. J gave up 4 bases and V 4 bases, and 7 bases lay outside the gene matches. CDR3 nucleotides: TGCGCCAGCAGCGGCCGGGACAGGGGGGCGTACGAGCAGTACTTC. Translated: CASSGRDRGAYEQYF.

The V gene is TRBV6-5, the J gene TRBJ1-3, with 7 positions matching TRBD1. The CDR3 has 15 amino acids. Trimming removed 3 bases from V and 2 bases from J; junction bases left unmatched: 4. Germline V gene lookup returns CDR1 MNHEY and CDR2 SVGAGI. CDR3 residues: CASSYQGVAGNTIYF. DNA for the CDR3: TGTGCCAGCAGTTATCAGGGGGTAGCTGGAAACACCATATATTTT.

This rearrangement joins TRBV12-3 or TRBV12-4 to TRBJ2-5, with TRBD1 as a possible D gene (7 bases). V was cut by 4 bases and J by 4 bases, with 10 bases left in between. There are 13 residues in the CDR3. The CDR3 protein is CASSYQGGETQYF. DNA for the CDR3: TGTGCCAGCAGTTACCAGGGGGGAGAGACCCAGTACTTC.

The chain employs TRBV28 and TRBJ1-1; D remains unclear. Trimming took 5 bases from V and 2 from J, leaving 15 bases between them. The germline gives CDR1 MDHEN, CDR2 SYDVKM. CDR3 length: 15 residues. This CDR3 is CASSPPSVGNTEAFF. CDR3 sequence (DNA): TGTGCCAGCAGTCCTCCCTCAGTGGGAAACACTGAAGCTTTCTTT.

This clone came up once. The rearrangement joins TRBV12-5 to TRBJ1-5; 9 nucleotides line up with TRBD1. The CDR3 is 15 residues long. The V gene's germline CDR1 is LGHNT and CDR2 FRNRAP. V lost 7 bases to trimming and J lost 7 bases; unmatched junction nucleotides: 11. The DNA of the CDR3 is TGTGCTAGTGCCATTTCCGGGACAGGGCTCCAGCCCCAGCATTTT. Residues: CASAISGTGLQPQHF.

The chain uses TRBV24-1 and TRBJ2-2; TRBD1 aligns across 10 bases. The trim removed 4 bases at V and 3 bases at J, leaving 4 bases unmatched. Germline assignment: CDR1 KGHDR and CDR2 SFDVKD. This CDR3 is 16 amino acids long. The CDR3 protein is CATSEAGTGDTGELFF. Written as DNA, the CDR3 is TGTGCCACCAGTGAAGCCGGGACAGGGGACACCGGGGAGCTGTTTTTT.

The genes are TRBV28 and TRBJ1-1; a possible D gene is TRBD1 (6 bases). Trimming removed 5 bases at V and 0 bases at J, with 16 bases between. The CDR3 length is 16 residues. The germline gives CDR1 MDHEN, CDR2 SYDVKM. The chain's CDR3 is CASSPQWGPMNTEAFF. CDR3 nucleotides: TGTGCCAGCAGTCCGCAGTGGGGGCCGATGAACACTGAAGCTTTCTTT.

This CDR3 is CASGVSGTWETQYF. The CDR3 DNA is TGTGCTAGTGGTGTCTCAGGGACATGGGAGACCCAGTACTTC. The chain couples TRBV12-5 to TRBJ2-5; D possibly corresponds to TRBD1 (6 bases). Trimming cost V 5 bases and J 5 bases, with 15 bases left between them. There are 14 residues in the CDR3. The V gene's germline CDR1 is LGHNT and CDR2 FRNRAP. The whole variable domain, filled in from reference TRBV12-5 and TRBJ2-5, reads DARVTQTPRHKVTEMGQEVTMRCQPILGHNTVFWYRQTMMQGLELLAYFRNRAPLDDSGMPKDRFSAEMPDATLATLKIQPSEPRDSAVYFCASGVSGTWETQYFGPGTRLLVL.

In this sample, this clone turned up once. The chain uses TRBV14 and TRBJ2-7, with D maybe TRBD2 (6 bases). Germline CDR1 SGHDN, CDR2 FVKESK. The CDR3 is 11 residues long. Deletions cut 4 bases from V and 5 bases from J, with 6 bases between. This CDR3 reads CASSRRDEQYF. CDR3 nucleotides: TGTGCCAGCAGCCGGAGGGACGAGCAGTACTTC. The variable domain in full, completed from reference TRBV14 and TRBJ2-7, reads EAGVTQFPSHSVIEKGQTVTLRCDPISGHDNLYWYRRVMGKEIKFLLHFVKESKQDESGMPNNRFLAERTGGTYSTLKVQPAELEDSGVYFCASSRRDEQYFGPGTRLTVT.

The V gene is TRBV6-5, the J gene TRBJ1-3; unclear D gene. Germline V gene sequence: CDR1 MNHEY, CDR2 SVGAGI. The ends were cut back, 10 bases at V and 2 bases at J, with 18 bases in the middle. CDR3 length: 15 residues. This CDR3 reads CATVEGSVAGNTIYF. For the CDR3, the DNA is TGTGCCACCGTCGAGGGCTCTGTTGCTGGAAACACCATATATTTT.

This rearrangement joins TRBV6-2 or TRBV6-3 to TRBJ1-1; D is unresolved. The CDR3 totals 12 residues. The V end lost 4 bases, the J end lost 4 bases, and 7 bases lay between the germline ends. Germline CDR1 reads MNHEY; CDR2 reads SVGEGT. The CDR3 protein is CASSSLSTEAFF. The DNA for the CDR3 is TGTGCCAGCAGTTCCCTTAGCACTGAAGCTTTCTTT.

The rearrangement joins TRBV5-5 to TRBJ1-3, with 7 bases matching TRBD1. The CDR3 runs 15 residues. The germline V gene has CDR1 SGHKS and CDR2 YYEKEE (reference sequence). Unmatched junction bases numbered 5, after V lost 5 bases and J lost 0 bases. The CDR3 sequence: CASSPDRSSGNTIYF. The CDR3 region has the DNA TGTGCCAGCAGTCCGGACAGGAGCTCTGGAAACACCATATATTTT.

The V and J genes are TRBV30 and TRBJ2-3; the match to TRBD2 covers 10 bases. From germline, CDR1 is GTSNPN and CDR2 SVGIG (reference sequence). V lost 2 bases to trimming and J lost 5 bases; unmatched junction nucleotides: 13. This CDR3 has 17 amino acids. This CDR3 reads CAWSSLLAGGRVDTQYF. CDR3 DNA sequence: TGTGCCTGGAGTTCCCTTTTAGCGGGGGGACGTGTAGATACGCAGTATTTT.

There are a few counts of this clone. V is TRBV6-4 and J is TRBJ2-1, with TRBD2 matching 10 bases. CDR1 and CDR2 from the germline V gene are MRHNA and SNTAGT. Unmatched junction bases numbered 13, after V lost 2 bases and J lost 0 bases. The CDR3 extends over 20 amino acids. The chain's CDR3 is CASSDHYASGSSLSYNEQFF. The CDR3 DNA sequence: TGTGCCAGCAGTGACCATTATGCTAGCGGGAGTTCCCTCTCCTACAATGAGCAGTTCTTC.

This clone was recorded once. The chain couples TRBV5-6 to TRBJ2-7, with 9 bases identical to TRBD2. Per the germline V gene, CDR1 is SGHDT and CDR2 is YYEEEE. V trimming: 2 bases; J trimming: 3 bases; junction bases outside the gene matches: 3. The CDR3 runs to 14 residues. The CDR3 sequence: CASSLTSGHYEQYF. The CDR3, as DNA: TGTGCCAGCAGCTTAACTAGCGGGCACTACGAGCAGTACTTC. The variable domain in full, with the rest retrieved from reference TRBV5-6 and TRBJ2-7, is DAGVTQSPTHLIKTRGQQVTLRCSPKSGHDTVSWYQQALGQGPQFIFQYYEEEERQRGNFPDRFSGHQFPNYSSELNVNALLLGDSALYLCASSLTSGHYEQYFGPGTRLTVT.

Comment on this clone: The same CDR3 also results from other DNA sequences found in this sample. The rearrangement uses TRBV6-2 or TRBV6-3 and TRBJ1-3; a weak D match, TRBD1 (5 bases). From germline, CDR1 is MNHEY and CDR2 SVGEGT. CDR3 size: 14 residues. Trimming shortened V by 2 bases and J by 4 bases, and 9 bases separated the two germline ends. CDR3 in DNA: TGTGCCAGCAGTTACGGGGGGTCCGGAAACACCATATATTTT. This encodes CASSYGGSGNTIYF.

On this clone: One junction end does not reproduce the germline sequence, and a read error may be involved. This chain links TRBV2 with TRBJ1-2; D perhaps matches TRBD1 (5 bases). CDR1 and CDR2 (germline): SNHLY, FYNNEI. This CDR3 spans 13 amino acids. CDR3 coding DNA: TGTGCCAGCAGGGAAGACAGCGCCTATGGCTACACCTTC. This codes for CASREDSAYGYTF.